A single count supports the clone carrying this T cell receptor (beta chain). These data belong to a study of OX40 agonist ivuxolimab in advanced cancers. Libraries were prepared by immunoSEQ multiplex PCR; TCRdb keeps only in-frame clonotypes and omits some of them. The data hold 55,000 to 80,000 clones, with roughly 87% observed a single time. The CDR3 is 14 amino acids. With 5 bases removed from V and 1 base from J, the gap between germline ends came to 12 bases. Germline lookup yields CDR1 LNHDA and CDR2 SQIVND (reference sequence). The V call is TRBV19, the J call TRBJ2-7; D is perhaps TRBD2 (6 bases). Sample: CD4+ or CD8+ T cells sorted from blood, taken in a trial of the OX40 agonist ivuxolimab. This sequence originates from an adult with an advanced solid tumor such as melanoma, head and neck, liver or kidney cancer. The CDR3 loop reads CASSLQAGSYEQYF. For the CDR3, the DNA is TGTGCCAGTAGTCTCCAAGCGGGTTCCTACGAGCAGTACTTC. Supplemented by reference TRBV19 and TRBJ2-7, the full variable domain reads DGGITQSPKYLFRKEGQNVTLSCEQNLNHDAMYWYRQDPGQGLRLIYYSQIVNDFQKGDIAEGYSVSREKKESFPLTVTSAQKNPTAFYLCASSLQAGSYEQYFGPGTRLTVT.